This TCR beta chain was documented in a study of blood T cell repertoires in COVID-19. Whole-study context: T cells, B-cell-depleted T cells, or PBMCs provided the cDNA or gDNA that served as material.

The V gene's germline CDR1 is SGHNT and CDR2 YYREEE (reference sequence). There are 15 residues in the CDR3. The V and J ends lost 0 bases and 0 bases respectively, with 4 bases between them. Only in-frame clones appear in the TCRdb table, and some are missing; sequencing was by immunoSEQ multiplex PCR. Altogether around 200,000 clones are present, about 90% being singletons, with the ten largest covering over 1.5%. Material for sequencing was peripheral blood. The chain is built from TRBV5-4 and TRBJ2-6; D is ambiguous. This TCR was sampled from a man between 35 and 55 years old with active or convalescent COVID-19. The CDR3 bases are TGTGCCAGCAGCTTGGCCCACTCTGGGGCCAACGTCCTGACTTTC. Amino acids: CASSLAHSGANVLTF.